This T cell receptor (beta chain) originates from a study of CD8 T cells in Susac syndrome. Study overall: Clinical remission applied to under 10 sequenced Susac syndrome patients, and five or six had active disease.

Trimming removed 6 bases at V and 2 bases at J, with 8 bases between. Germline assignment: CDR1 MNHEY and CDR2 SVGEGT. The CDR3 has 13 amino acids. General study findings and limits: The study's TCR sequencing and HLA analysis covered a relatively small number of individuals, and the study acknowledged this.

Points on this clonotype: The antigen is undetermined.

CD8+ and CD4+ T cells taken from blood had their TCR beta sequenced. Reverse transcription of 0.5 to 1 ug RNA was performed with random hexamers. Across 54 Vbeta and 13 Jbeta, TCR beta CDR3 was amplified with immunoSEQ multiplex PCR. Via MiXCR, TCRdb re-called the immunoSEQ multiplex PCR reads, giving one row per CDR3 protein. The sample carries about 180,000 distinct CDR3 sequences, around 96% recorded once. This TCR was sampled from a human donor with Susac syndrome. This chain connects TRBV6-2 or TRBV6-3 to TRBJ2-1; D gene ambiguous. The material sequenced was CD4+ T cells from PBMCs. CDR3 sequence: CASRASAYNEQFF. In nucleotides, the CDR3 is TGTGCCAGCAGAGCGTCAGCCTACAATGAGCAGTTCTTC.